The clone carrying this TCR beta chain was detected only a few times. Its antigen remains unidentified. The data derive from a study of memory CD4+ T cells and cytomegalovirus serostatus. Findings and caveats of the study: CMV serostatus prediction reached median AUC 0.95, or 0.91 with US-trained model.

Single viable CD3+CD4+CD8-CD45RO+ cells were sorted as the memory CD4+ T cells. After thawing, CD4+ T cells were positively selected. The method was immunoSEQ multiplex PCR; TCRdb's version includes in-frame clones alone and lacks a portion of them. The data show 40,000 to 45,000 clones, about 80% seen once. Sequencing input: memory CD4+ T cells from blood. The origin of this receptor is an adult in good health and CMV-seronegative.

The CDR3 reads CATTDRGLLNTEAFF. The DNA for the CDR3 is TGTGCCACTACGGACAGGGGACTGCTGAACACTGAAGCTTTCTTT. This rearrangement joins TRBV19 to TRBJ1-1; 9 nucleotides agree with TRBD1. The CDR3 spans 15 residues. The germline V gene has CDR1 LNHDA and CDR2 SQIVND (reference sequence). The ends lost 10 bases at V and 0 bases at J; junction bases unmatched: 9.